This record covers a single TCR beta chain. Its antigen remains undetermined. Per-base qualities were not stored, and no clone one base away is much larger. Reading the label with the study, this specimen's time point is: baseline before first vaccination. The vaccinee samples were drawn from two UK trials, COV001 and COV002, one of which was a single-blind randomized controlled phase 2/3 trial testing AZD1222 (ChAdOx1 nCoV-19) in healthy adults. For TCRbeta chain sequencing, PBMC samples were collected from trial participants at day 0 and at day 28 after the second dose. From the cysteine through the phenylalanine, the CDR3 covers 13 amino acids. The CDR3 DNA has 39 bases and is translated from base 1. Taken from the germline V gene (reference sequence), the CDR1 and CDR2 loops are SGHAT and FQDESV. Trimming takes 0 bases from V and 6 bases from J, and the germline ends sit 9 bases apart. The data were taken from a study of T cell responses to AZD1222 COVID-19 vaccine (dated by TCRdb to 2020 to 2023). Regarding the study in general: AZD1222 recipients given second doses at about 4 weeks or at about 12 weeks were pooled, since spike-specific TCR depth and breadth were not found to differ between the two schedules. TCR sequencing covered some 250 trial participants: 207 given two doses of AZD1222 and 26 given two doses of MenACWY control vaccine. Trial participants were enrolled into age subgroups of 18-55, 56-69 and 70-plus years, which contained around 140, 26 and 57 TCR-sequenced participants, respectively.

General conclusions and limits of the study: Reportedly, close to half of the unique spike-specific TCRs recognized epitopes lying outside the regions that are mutated in the B.1.351 and B.1.1.7 variants. Conclusions about previously exposed vaccinees were limited because only 5 or 6 AZD1222 recipients were SARS-CoV-2 seropositive at baseline. Vaccine-associated CD4 TCRs spanned the whole spike protein, with dominant responses in regions 160-218 and 743-854. In the small 56-69-year group, the increase in depth fell short of significance, most likely because of low power. No day 14 peak-response samples were available, so repertoires were characterized only after the peak T cell response. Spike-specific TCR breadth and depth rose significantly after two AZD1222 doses compared with day 0 and with MenACWY recipients. Participants were mostly white British and included more females than males, and it was suggested by the authors that clonal diversity may have been underestimated.

The CDR3 regions of human TCRbeta chains were subjected to immunosequencing. Concerning the study's data processing: Repertoire TCRs were checked for matches against a reference library of SARS-CoV-2-specific TCRs that had been generated using the MIRA antigen-specificity platform. Breadth was defined as the fraction of unique TCRs that were SARS-CoV-2-associated. Depth was defined as the fraction of total T cells that were SARS-CoV-2-associated. Each spike-specific TCR was assigned to its reactive spike region and to a CD4 or CD8 class using the MIRA data. Log10-transformed breadth and depth values were compared by one-way ANOVA with Sidak's multiple comparisons tests. The immuneACCESS repertoire file appears here via TCRdb, limited to in-frame rearrangements. These files lack a portion of the clones; in checked studies, under half of the deficit traces to unresolved V genes, and the cause of the others is not known. From that table come the V and J calls and clone size; the DNA was used to work out D and trimming. This sample holds just under 55,000 clones; roughly 90% were observed only once. The leading ten clones occupy under 2% of the sample.

The chain is made from TRBV11-1 and TRBJ2-7; no D gene call is confident. Source: peripheral blood, taken on day 0 of AZD1222 vaccination. The clonotype originates from an adult in good health. CDR3 sequence: CASSLALYGEQYF. The bases are TGTGCCAGCAGCTTAGCGCTCTATGGCGAGCAGTACTTC. Supplemented by the reference TRBV11-1 and TRBJ2-7 proteins around the CDR3, the complete variable domain is EAEVAQSPRYKITEKSQAVAFWCDPISGHATLYWYRQILGQGPELLVQFQDESVVDDSQLPKDRFSAERLKGVDSTLKIQPAELGDSAMYLCASSLALYGEQYFGPGTRLTVT.